This T cell receptor beta chain was retrieved from a study of blood T cell repertoires in COVID-19. About the study: COVID-19 samples from acute and convalescent phases originated in the United States, Italy and Spain. T cells, B-cell-depleted T cells, or PBMCs supplied cDNA or gDNA.

Per the original data handling: By means of reference gene primer amplification, nucleated cell counts were estimated. TCRdb's table, derived via immunoSEQ multiplex PCR, lists solely in-frame clones and lacks some. V and J calls and clone size follow that table, whereas D and trimming were derived from the DNA. The sample shows some 380,000 clones, more than 65% of them seen only once. Losses at the gene ends were 8 bases for V and 4 bases for J; bases not matched to a gene: 7. Germline loops: CDR1 SNHLY, CDR2 FYNNEI. The CDR3 spans 14 residues. Sequenced: peripheral blood. V is TRBV2 and J is TRBJ2-5, with 10 bases identical to TRBD2. This receptor was obtained from a human donor with acute or convalescent COVID-19. The donor label of this sample is uncertain. For the CDR3, the DNA is TGTGCCAGCGGGAGCGGGAGGGAAGGAGAGACCCAGTACTTC. As protein: CASGSGREGETQYF.